Sequencing of this T cell receptor beta chain was carried out in a study of circulating and synovial CD4+ cells in juvenile arthritis. J lost 5 bases, V lost 3 bases, and 1 base had no gene match. The CDR3 length is 12 residues. In germline, CDR1 is SQVTM, CDR2 ANQGSEA. A word on this clone: The antigen is unknown.

Sequencing used immunoSEQ multiplex PCR; TCRdb keeps in-frame clones, though not all of them. The sample consists of some 16,000 clones, under 95% of them appearing once. Overall study findings and caveats: Bulk blood CD4 repertoires were more diverse than these.

This TCR derives from a human donor with juvenile idiopathic arthritis. This chain connects TRBV29-1 to TRBJ1-1, with TRBD1 identical over 9 bases. Sequencing used CD4+ T cells from blood. CDR3 bases: TGCAGCGTTGAGGGGACAGGGACTGAAGCTTTCTTT. Amino acid sequence: CSVEGTGTEAFF.